The rows below give T cell receptor beta chains drawn from one sample of a study of shared clonotypes between healthy human individuals. Measured with immunoSEQ multiplex PCR; TCRdb has only the in-frame clones, and not every one. The sample includes roughly 2.2 million clones, about 92% seen only once; the top ten take roughly 0.36%. The specimen sequenced was naive CD4+ T cells from PBMCs. These receptor sequences come from a young man in good health. Some clones in this sample may be carry-over from other donors' samples. CDR3s include the opening cysteine and the closing phenylalanine or tryptophan. A D gene is named only where the DNA matches it firmly. Clone size is given for some rows only: seen once, a few or many times, or a class if the clone is expanded.

v_call: TRBV11-2
clone_size: -
j_call: TRBJ2-4
d_call: TRBD1
cdr3_aa: CASSLDLTATGQGKDIQYF
cdr3_nt: TGTGCCAGCAGCTTAGATCTTACCGCTACGGGACAGGGGAAGGACATTCAGTACTTC

v_call: TRBV7-9
clone_size: -
j_call: TRBJ1-1
d_call: -
cdr3_aa: CASSRGRANTEAFF
cdr3_nt: TGTGCCAGCAGCCGAGGACGGGCCAACACTGAAGCTTTCTTT

v_call: TRBV2
clone_size: -
j_call: TRBJ2-1
d_call: -
cdr3_aa: CASMPGVEQFF
cdr3_nt: TGTGCCAGCATGCCGGGTGTTGAGCAGTTCTTC

v_call: TRBV19
clone_size: -
j_call: TRBJ2-1
d_call: TRBD2
cdr3_aa: CASSARGAGGVNEQFF
cdr3_nt: TGTGCCAGTAGTGCCAGAGGAGCGGGAGGGGTCAATGAGCAGTTCTTC

v_call: TRBV14
clone_size: -
j_call: TRBJ2-1
d_call: TRBD2
cdr3_aa: CASSSRTSGASSYNEQFF
cdr3_nt: TGTGCCAGCAGCAGTAGGACTAGCGGGGCCAGCTCCTACAATGAGCAGTTCTTC

v_call: TRBV7-9
clone_size: -
j_call: TRBJ2-5
d_call: -
cdr3_aa: CASSGTWASGPGAQYF
cdr3_nt: TGTGCCAGCAGCGGCACCTGGGCTAGCGGACCAGGGGCCCAGTACTTC

v_call: TRBV19
clone_size: -
j_call: TRBJ1-5
d_call: -
cdr3_aa: CASSANRAGSQPQHF
cdr3_nt: TGTGCCAGTAGTGCCAACAGGGCGGGCAGTCAGCCCCAGCATTTT

v_call: TRBV11-2
clone_size: once
j_call: TRBJ1-4
d_call: -
cdr3_aa: CASSRSPGVGEKLFF
cdr3_nt: TGTGCCAGCAGCCGGTCACCAGGGGTGGGTGAAAAACTGTTTTTT

v_call: TRBV7-2
clone_size: -
j_call: TRBJ2-5
d_call: -
cdr3_aa: CASSLRWGQQETQYF
cdr3_nt: TGTGCCAGCAGCCTACGCTGGGGCCAACAAGAGACCCAGTACTTC

v_call: TRBV5-3
clone_size: -
j_call: TRBJ2-3
d_call: -
cdr3_aa: CARSSEAGSSTDTQYF
cdr3_nt: TGTGCCAGAAGCTCCGAGGCAGGCTCTAGCACAGATACGCAGTATTTT

v_call: TRBV7-3
clone_size: -
j_call: TRBJ1-1
d_call: -
cdr3_aa: CASSLGGALNTEAFF
cdr3_nt: TGTGCCAGCAGCTTAGGGGGGGCCCTGAACACTGAAGCTTTCTTT

v_call: TRBV18
clone_size: -
j_call: TRBJ2-5
d_call: -
cdr3_aa: CASSPQGTGVGETQYF
cdr3_nt: TGTGCCAGCTCACCACAGGGTACGGGAGTTGGTGAGACCCAGTACTTC

v_call: TRBV7-9
clone_size: -
j_call: TRBJ2-4
d_call: TRBD2
cdr3_aa: CASSLGTSGNIQYF
cdr3_nt: TGTGCCAGCAGCTTAGGGACTAGCGGAAACATTCAGTACTTC

v_call: TRBV19
clone_size: -
j_call: TRBJ2-5
d_call: -
cdr3_aa: CASTAGPPGGETQYF
cdr3_nt: TGTGCCAGTACCGCGGGACCACCTGGGGGGGAGACCCAGTACTTC

v_call: TRBV28
clone_size: -
j_call: TRBJ2-1
d_call: TRBD2
cdr3_aa: CASSPTGGRKYNEQFF
cdr3_nt: TGTGCCAGCAGTCCAACTGGCGGGAGGAAATACAATGAGCAGTTCTTC

v_call: TRBV6-1
clone_size: few
j_call: TRBJ2-2
d_call: -
cdr3_aa: CASRTGILGTGELFF
cdr3_nt: TGTGCCAGCAGAACGGGAATCCTGGGGACCGGGGAGCTGTTTTTT

v_call: TRBV2
clone_size: -
j_call: TRBJ1-5
d_call: -
cdr3_aa: CASSRSALNQPQHF
cdr3_nt: TGTGCCAGCAGTCGTAGTGCCCTCAATCAGCCCCAGCATTTT

v_call: TRBV15
clone_size: -
j_call: TRBJ1-5
d_call: -
cdr3_aa: CATSRDRPYQPQHF
cdr3_nt: TGTGCCACCAGCAGAGATCGGCCTTATCAGCCCCAGCATTTT

v_call: TRBV10-3
clone_size: -
j_call: TRBJ1-2
d_call: -
cdr3_aa: CAISETEYNYGYTF
cdr3_nt: TGTGCCATCAGTGAAACAGAATATAACTATGGCTACACCTTC

v_call: TRBV28
clone_size: -
j_call: TRBJ1-5
d_call: -
cdr3_aa: CASSYRDIESQHF
cdr3_nt: TGTGCCAGCAGCTACCGGGACATAGAGTCCCAGCATTTT